These 4 T cell receptor beta chains were all obtained from the same sample, sequenced in a study of OX40 agonist ivuxolimab in advanced cancers. Sequencing used immunoSEQ multiplex PCR; TCRdb keeps in-frame clones, though not all of them. The sample comprises roughly 53,000 clones, roughly 83% of which are singletons, and roughly 12% rests with the top ten. The specimen comprised CD4+ or CD8+ T cells sorted from blood, sampled in a trial of the OX40 agonist ivuxolimab. The source is an adult with an advanced solid tumor such as melanoma, head and neck, liver or kidney cancer.

The chain is built from TRBV27 and TRBJ1-5; a possible D gene is TRBD1 (5 bases). The length of the CDR3 is 15 residues. Germline values: CDR1 MNHEY, CDR2 SMNVEV (reference sequence). V gave up 6 bases and J gave up 4 bases, with 16 bases separating them. The CDR3 DNA reads TGTGCCAGCAGCACAGGAAAAGGTTTTAATCAGCCCCAGCATTTT. Amino acid sequence: CASSTGKGFNQPQHF.

V and J are TRBV7-8 and TRBJ2-1; D gene unclear. CDR1 is SGHVS, CDR2 FQNEAQ, per germline. The CDR3 extends over 12 amino acids. V lost 1 base to trimming and J lost 6 bases, with 4 bases between them. This chain's CDR3 is CASSLVGNEQFF. CDR3 coding DNA: TGTGCCAGCAGCTTAGTTGGCAATGAGCAGTTCTTC.

The chain couples TRBV6-1 to TRBJ1-5; 7 bases agree with TRBD1. This CDR3 contains 14 residues. Germline CDR1 reads MNHNS; CDR2 reads SASEGT. The V and J ends lost 4 bases and 2 bases, in that order; junction bases with no gene match: 2. CDR3 amino acids: CASSVTGGNQPQHF. DNA for the CDR3: TGTGCCAGCAGTGTAACAGGGGGCAATCAGCCCCAGCATTTT.

The chain joins TRBV7-9 to TRBJ1-2, with 11 bases aligning to TRBD1. CDR1 SEHNR and CDR2 FQNEAQ come from the germline V gene (reference sequence). Trimming took 5 bases from V and 7 from J; bases not matched to a gene: 6. The CDR3 totals 14 residues. DNA for the CDR3: TGTGCCAGCAGCCTTGGACAGGGGGCGTCTGGCTACACCTTC. Amino acid sequence: CASSLGQGASGYTF.